Listed here are 24 T cell receptor beta chains from one sample, sequenced in a study of metastatic and nonmetastatic thyroid tumors. TCRdb called clones again from the PCR reads with MiXCR. The sample lists tens of thousands of clones; 30% were seen once. Each patient went into thyroid surgery without having received any treatment. Source material: blood. Receptors were obtained from a female donor with papillary thyroid cancer or a benign thyroid nodule (not recorded which). Some clones in this sample may be carry-over from other donors' samples.

This clone was recorded at least ten times. The chain links TRBV28 to TRBJ1-1; perhaps TRBD1 as D (5 bases). Trimming shortened V by 5 bases and J by 3 bases, and 16 bases separated the two germline ends. Germline values: CDR1 MDHEN, CDR2 SYDVKM. The CDR3 runs to 15 residues. CDR3 sequence: CASSRGRRGDTEAFF. The DNA of the CDR3 is TGTGCCAGCAGTCGGGGACGGCGCGGGGACACTGAAGCTTTCTTT.

This clone has at least ten counts. This chain connects TRBV7-9 to TRBJ2-7; TRBD1 matches at 8 bases. The CDR3 length is 13 residues. The germline V gene has CDR1 SEHNR and CDR2 FQNEAQ (reference sequence). Trimming cost V 7 bases and J 3 bases; bases outside gene matches: 5. The CDR3 spells CASTRGQGYEQYF. The CDR3, as DNA: TGTGCCAGCACGCGCGGACAGGGCTACGAGCAGTACTTC.

The chain is built from TRBV7-3 and TRBJ2-5, with D possibly called TRBD1 or TRBD2 (7 bases each). V lost 9 bases and J 8 bases, leaving 22 bases between the germline ends. This CDR3 is 14 amino acids long. From germline, CDR1 is SGHTA and CDR2 FQGTGA. The CDR3 here is CARRSPDREGTQYF. CDR3 sequence (DNA): TGTGCCAGACGCTCGCCAGACAGGGAGGGAACCCAGTACTTC.

As regards this clone: A read error may produce the germline difference seen at one junction end. J is TRBJ2-7 and V is TRBV6-2 or TRBV6-3, with 12 bases aligning to TRBD2. The germline V gene encodes CDR1 MNHEY and CDR2 SVGEGT. The CDR3 is made up of 20 amino acids. CDR3 bases: TGTGCCGGCAGTTACTCGCCTAGCGGGAGGGCCCTGATTAGGTCCTACGAGCAATACTTC. Translation gives CAGSYSPSGRALIRSYEQYF.

This chain links TRBV19 with TRBJ1-1, with TRBD1 matching over 7 bases. This CDR3 has 19 residues. In germline, CDR1 is LNHDA, CDR2 SQIVND (reference sequence). V trimming: 5 bases; J trimming: 6 bases; junction bases outside the gene matches: 24. The CDR3 protein is CASSEHPDSAGTVEAEAFF. CDR3 bases: TGTGCCAGTAGTGAGCACCCCGACTCCGCCGGGACAGTGGAGGCTGAAGCTTTCTTT. Full variable domain (remainder filled in from reference TRBV19 and TRBJ1-1): DGGITQSPKYLFRKEGQNVTLSCEQNLNHDAMYWYRQDPGQGLRLIYYSQIVNDFQKGDIAEGYSVSREKKESFPLTVTSAQKNPTAFYLCASSEHPDSAGTVEAEAFFGQGTRLTVV.

This clone was seen a few times. Just one base apart from a much larger clone, this may be a read error. The same CDR3 is also encoded by other DNA sequences in this sample. The gene calls are TRBV7-9 and TRBJ1-2; 8 nucleotides line up with TRBD1. The CDR3 has 13 residues. Germline V gives CDR1 SEHNR, CDR2 FQNEAQ (reference sequence). V was pared by 9 bases and J by 4 bases, with 7 bases of the junction left unmatched. The CDR3 protein is CASGGQVGYGYTF. As DNA, the CDR3 is TGTGCCAGTGGGGGACAGGTTGGCTATGGCTACACCTTC.

The J gene is TRBJ1-6, the V gene TRBV9; D remains ambiguous. Looked up from germline, CDR1 is SGDLS and CDR2 is YYNGEE. The CDR3 has 15 residues. Trimming stripped 0 bases from V and 6 bases from J, with 10 bases between. CDR3 DNA: TGTGCCAGCAGCGTAGGCGAGACAACTAATTCACCCCTCCACTTT. Its protein is CASSVGETTNSPLHF.

In this sample, this clone turned up many times. The chain carries TRBV2 and TRBJ1-4; D not resolved. This CDR3 contains 16 residues. The V gene lost 1 base and the J gene lost 1 base, with 10 bases spanning the gap. The germline V gene has CDR1 SNHLY and CDR2 FYNNEI. The CDR3 DNA reads TGTGCCAGCAGTGAAGTCGGACTCAGAACTAATGAAAAACTGTTTTTT. Translated: CASSEVGLRTNEKLFF.

This clone was counted many times. This chain uses TRBV19 with TRBJ1-5; D perhaps matches TRBD1 (5 bases). The CDR3 sequence is 15 residues long. V lost 6 bases and J lost 5, with 17 bases in between. Germline CDR1 LNHDA, CDR2 SQIVND (reference sequence). The CDR3 DNA reads TGTGCCAGTAGGAGGTGGTCAGGGAGGGATCAGCCCCAGCATTTT. This translates into CASRRWSGRDQPQHF.

This clone was counted once. The J gene is TRBJ2-7, the V gene TRBV11-2, with 8 positions matching TRBD2. V was clipped by 5 bases and J by 2 bases; unmatched bases: 5. The CDR3 is 14 amino acids. Germline loops: CDR1 SGHAT, CDR2 FQNNGV. The CDR3 DNA follows: TGTGCCAGCAGCAAAGAGGGACTAGCCTACGAGCAGTACTTC. It encodes CASSKEGLAYEQYF.

This clone was detected once. A read error may produce the germline difference seen at one junction end. This chain uses TRBV12-5 with TRBJ1-1; D call uncertain. In germline, CDR1 is LGHNT, CDR2 FRNRAP. The CDR3 covers 15 residues. The DNA for the CDR3 is TGTGCTAGTGGTTTGGGGAGCCGATTGAACACTGCAGCTTTCTTT. It codes for CASGLGSRLNTAAFF.

This clone came up many times. V gene TRBV6-1 combines with J gene TRBJ1-5; no clear D. Germline CDR1 MNHNS, CDR2 SASEGT. Trimming stripped 0 bases from V and 6 bases from J, with 12 bases between. This CDR3 has 15 residues. The CDR3 DNA follows: TGTGCCAGCAGTGAAGCGACGGCGGGCGGTCAGCCCCAGCATTTT. Translation gives CASSEATAGGQPQHF.

Here the CDR3 DNA reads TGTGCCAGCGTCCCCCCGGGACTAGCGGTGAGCACAGATACACATTATTTT. As protein: CASVPPGLAVSTDTHYF. This rearrangement joins TRBV7-8 to TRBJ2-3, with TRBD2 identical over 11 bases. This CDR3 has 17 residues. V was clipped by 8 bases and J by 15 bases; unmatched bases: 25. CDR1 is SGHVS, CDR2 FQNEAQ, per germline.

In this sample, this clone turned up many times. The chain combines TRBV7-8 with TRBJ1-5, with 7 bases aligning to TRBD1. Germline V gene sequence: CDR1 SGHVS, CDR2 FQNEAQ. Trimming took 5 bases from V and 0 from J; bases not matched to a gene: 4. The CDR3 extends over 15 amino acids. The CDR3 reads CASSQGQLSNQPQHF. The CDR3 bases are TGTGCCAGCAGCCAGGGACAGCTTAGCAATCAGCCCCAGCATTTT.

A remark on this clone: The junction and the germline gene differ at one end; a read error may be behind it. The chain uses TRBV5-1 and TRBJ2-5; TRBD1 agrees at 8 bases. The CDR3 runs to 14 residues. CDR1 SGHRS and CDR2 YFSETQ come from the germline V gene. The CDR3, as DNA: TGCGCCTGCAGCTCTGGACAGGGACAAGAGACCCAGTACTTC. Translated: CACSSGQGQETQYF.

In this sample, this clone turned up many times. The sample has other DNA sequences that encode this CDR3 too. The rearrangement uses TRBV19 and TRBJ2-3; D is tentatively TRBD1 or TRBD2 (6 bases each). The CDR3 runs 15 residues. Trimming stripped 4 bases from V and 3 bases from J, with 14 bases between. Per germline, CDR1 LNHDA and CDR2 SQIVND (reference sequence). In DNA form, the CDR3 reads TGTGCCAGTAGTACCACAGGGAGCGGGACAGATACGCAGTATTTT. Protein product: CASSTTGSGTDTQYF.

The sample holds many counts of this clone. An end of the junction does not agree with germline; a read error may underlie this. This chain joins TRBV20-1 and TRBJ1-6; no clear D gene. CDR3 length equals 13 residues. CDR1 and CDR2 (germline): DFQATT, SNEGSKA (reference sequence). The CDR3 nucleotides are TGCAGTGCTAGAGCCCGATATATTTCACCCCTCCACTTT. Its protein is CSARARYISPLHF.

In its sample, this clone was seen once. The V and J genes are TRBV2 and TRBJ2-7; D is perhaps TRBD1 or TRBD2 (5 bases each). Trimming left V 7 bases short and J 1 base short, with 20 bases between. The length of the CDR3 is 16 residues. CDR1 is SNHLY, CDR2 FYNNEI, per germline. CDR3 bases: TGTGCCAGCATGGGGGTCGGGTACCGCGCATCCTACGAGCAGTACTTC. Translating gives CASMGVGYRASYEQYF.

The gene calls are TRBV7-3 and TRBJ2-7, with D possibly matching TRBD2 (6 bases). The CDR3 has 16 residues. V was pared by 2 bases and J by 5 bases, with 19 bases between. Germline CDR1 and CDR2: SGHTA and FQGTGA. CDR3 sequence reads: CASSLETGTSFHEQYF. The CDR3 bases are TGTGCCAGCAGCTTAGAAACCGGGACTTCCTTCCACGAGCAGTACTTC.

The J gene is TRBJ1-1, the V gene TRBV3-1; TRBD1 agrees at 7 bases. This CDR3 is 15 amino acids long. V was clipped by 2 bases and J by 1 base; unmatched bases: 4. The germline gives CDR1 LGHDT, CDR2 YNNKEL (reference sequence). CDR3: CASSQTGAGNTEAFF. Written as DNA, the CDR3 is TGTGCCAGCAGCCAAACAGGGGCCGGGAACACTGAAGCTTTCTTT.

This clone was seen ten or more times. CDR3 bases: TGTGCCAGTCAGAATTGGCGGGGTTCCTACAATGAGCAGTTCTTC. Its translation: CASQNWRGSYNEQFF. The chain links TRBV28 to TRBJ2-1; TRBD2 is a possible D gene (6 bases). CDR1 is MDHEN, CDR2 SYDVKM, per germline. The CDR3 runs to 15 residues. Trimming removed 9 bases at V and 1 base at J, with 16 bases between.

The table lists this clone with a few counts. The J gene is TRBJ1-5, the V gene TRBV19, with a possible D match to TRBD1 (5 bases). This CDR3 spans 14 amino acids. Trimming took off 7 bases at V and 6 bases at J, with 16 bases between the two ends. CDR1 and CDR2 from the germline V gene are LNHDA and SQIVND (reference sequence). This CDR3 is CASIPDGGTQPQHF. CDR3 nucleotides: TGTGCCAGTATTCCTGACGGGGGGACTCAGCCCCAGCATTTT.

The sample holds many counts of this clone. Other DNA sequences in this sample translate to the same CDR3. The chain carries TRBV5-4 and TRBJ2-3; either TRBD1 or TRBD2 may fit D (5 bases each). This CDR3 spans 14 amino acids. Looked up from germline, CDR1 is SGHNT and CDR2 is YYREEE (reference sequence). The V gene lost 3 bases and the J gene lost 2 bases, with 10 bases spanning the gap. The CDR3 reads CASSSGRFTDTQYF. The CDR3 DNA follows: TGTGCCAGCAGCTCGGGACGGTTCACAGATACGCAGTATTTT.

The rearrangement joins TRBV6-2 or TRBV6-3 to TRBJ2-7, with 11 bases matching TRBD2. Unmatched junction bases numbered 9, after V lost 4 bases and J lost 7 bases. The germline V gene encodes CDR1 MNHEY and CDR2 SVGEGT. The CDR3 contains 15 residues. The DNA for the CDR3 is TGTGCCAGCAGTTTAATTAGCGGGAGGGCCGGTGAGCAGTACTTC. Translating gives CASSLISGRAGEQYF.